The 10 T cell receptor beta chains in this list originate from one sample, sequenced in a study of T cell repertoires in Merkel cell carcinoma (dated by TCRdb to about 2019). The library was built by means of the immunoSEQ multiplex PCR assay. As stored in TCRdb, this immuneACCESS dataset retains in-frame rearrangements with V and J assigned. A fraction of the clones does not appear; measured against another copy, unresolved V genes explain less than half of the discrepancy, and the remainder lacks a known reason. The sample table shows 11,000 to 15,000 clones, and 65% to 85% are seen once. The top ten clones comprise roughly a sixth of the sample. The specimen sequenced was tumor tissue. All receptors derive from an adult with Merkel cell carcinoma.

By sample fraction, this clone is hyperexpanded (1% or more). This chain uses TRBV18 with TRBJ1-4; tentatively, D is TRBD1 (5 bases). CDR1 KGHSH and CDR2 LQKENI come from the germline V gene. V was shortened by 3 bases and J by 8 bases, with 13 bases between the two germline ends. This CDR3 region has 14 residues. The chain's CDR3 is CASSPQGHFEKLFF. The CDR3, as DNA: TGTGCCAGCTCACCCCAGGGCCACTTCGAAAAACTGTTTTTT.

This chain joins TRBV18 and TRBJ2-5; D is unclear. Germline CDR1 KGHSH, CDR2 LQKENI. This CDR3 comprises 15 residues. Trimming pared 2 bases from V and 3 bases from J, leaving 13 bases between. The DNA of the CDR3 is TGTGCCAGCTCACCAATGCAGTCAAAGGAAGAGACCCAGTACTTC. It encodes CASSPMQSKEETQYF.

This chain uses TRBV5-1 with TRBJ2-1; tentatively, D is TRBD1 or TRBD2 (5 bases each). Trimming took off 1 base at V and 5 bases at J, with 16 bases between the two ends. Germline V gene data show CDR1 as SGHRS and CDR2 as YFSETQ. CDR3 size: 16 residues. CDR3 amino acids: CASSLRDPSRNNEQFF. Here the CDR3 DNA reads TGCGCCAGCAGCTTGAGGGACCCGAGTCGAAACAATGAGCAGTTCTTC.

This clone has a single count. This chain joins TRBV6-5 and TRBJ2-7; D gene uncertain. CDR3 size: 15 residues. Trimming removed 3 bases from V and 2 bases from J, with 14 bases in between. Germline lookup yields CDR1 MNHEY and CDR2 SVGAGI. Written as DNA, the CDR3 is TGTGCCAGCAGTTATAGGGCCAGGCGTACCTACGAGCAGTACTTC. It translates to CASSYRARRTYEQYF.

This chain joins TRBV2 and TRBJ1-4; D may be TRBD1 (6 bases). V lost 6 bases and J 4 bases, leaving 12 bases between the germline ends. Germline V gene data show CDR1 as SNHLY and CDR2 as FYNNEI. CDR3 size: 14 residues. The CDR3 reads CASRTTGFNEKLFF. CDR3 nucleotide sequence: TGTGCCAGCAGGACTACAGGGTTTAATGAAAAACTGTTTTTT.

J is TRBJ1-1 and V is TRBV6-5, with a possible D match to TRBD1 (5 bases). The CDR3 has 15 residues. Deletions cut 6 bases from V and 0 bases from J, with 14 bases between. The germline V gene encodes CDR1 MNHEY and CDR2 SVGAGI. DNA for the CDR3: TGTGCCAGCAGGTCGTTGACAGCCATGAACACTGAAGCTTTCTTT. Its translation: CASRSLTAMNTEAFF.

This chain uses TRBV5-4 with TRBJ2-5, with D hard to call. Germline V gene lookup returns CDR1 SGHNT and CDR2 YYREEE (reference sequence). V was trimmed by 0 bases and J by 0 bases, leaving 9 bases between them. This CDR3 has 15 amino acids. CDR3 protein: CASSLVLDHQETQYF. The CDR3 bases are TGTGCCAGCAGCTTGGTCTTGGACCACCAAGAGACCCAGTACTTC.

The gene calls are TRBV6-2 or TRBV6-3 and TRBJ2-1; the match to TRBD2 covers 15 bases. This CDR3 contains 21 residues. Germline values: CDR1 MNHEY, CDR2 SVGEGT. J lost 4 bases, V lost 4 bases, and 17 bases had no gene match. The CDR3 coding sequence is TGTGCCAGCAGTTTGATATGGACTAGCGGGAGGGCCTCGAACCTATACAATGAGCAGTTCTTC. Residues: CASSLIWTSGRASNLYNEQFF.

CDR3 loop: CASSLLWVTFF. The CDR3 coding sequence is TGTGCCAGCAGTTTGTTATGGGTAACTTTCTTT. The chain links TRBV28 to TRBJ1-1; D is ambiguous. The germline V gene has CDR1 MDHEN and CDR2 SYDVKM. The CDR3 length is 11 residues. V dropped 3 bases and J dropped 12 bases, with 11 bases sitting between them.

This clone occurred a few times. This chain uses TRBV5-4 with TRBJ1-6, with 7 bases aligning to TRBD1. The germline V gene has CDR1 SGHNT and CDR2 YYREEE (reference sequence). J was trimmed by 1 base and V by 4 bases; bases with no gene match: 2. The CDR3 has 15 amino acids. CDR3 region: CASSQGQSYNSPLHF. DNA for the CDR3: TGTGCCAGCAGCCAGGGACAGTCCTATAATTCACCCCTCCACTTT. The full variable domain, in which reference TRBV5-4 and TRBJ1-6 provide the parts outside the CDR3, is ETGVTQSPTHLIKTRGQQVTLRCSSQSGHNTVSWYQQALGQGPQFIFQYYREEENGRGNFPPRFSGLQFPNYSSELNVNALELDDSALYLCASSQGQSYNSPLHFGNGTRLTVT.